This passage covers 9 T cell receptor beta chains from one sample sequenced in a study of human T cells and chemical hapten exposure. Time point: healthy volunteer bleed at 2 weeks. Unfractionated whole blood yielded the extracted total RNA. TCRdb independently ran MiXCR on the RACE reads; one entry per CDR3 protein. Of 130,000 or so distinct CDR3 sequences in the sample, more than 7.5% were seen once. Specimen: whole blood. These receptors were taken from a male donor in good health. Some clones in this sample may be carry-over from other donors' samples.

This clonotype was seen repeatedly, ten times or more. The chain recombines TRBV5-1 with TRBJ1-5; 7 bases match TRBD1. The CDR3 runs to 14 residues. Germline assignment: CDR1 SGHRS and CDR2 YFSETQ. The J segment lost 8 bases and the V segment lost 4 bases, leaving 9 bases of the junction unmatched. The CDR3 spells CASSRQGFGEPQHF. Written as DNA, the CDR3 is TGCGCCAGCAGCCGACAGGGATTTGGGGAGCCCCAGCATTTT.

This clonotype has at least ten counts. This chain links TRBV12-3 or TRBV12-4 with TRBJ1-4, with 10 bases fitting TRBD1. There are 16 residues in the CDR3. The ends lost 2 bases at V and 5 bases at J; junction bases unmatched: 5. DNA for the CDR3: TGTGCCAGCAGTTTACCCCCGGGACAGGGGAATGAAAAACTGTTTTTT. Its translation: CASSLPPGQGNEKLFF.

With regard to this clonotype: A much larger clone lies a single base off, so this may be a read error. This chain links TRBV7-6 with TRBJ2-5, with TRBD1 as a possible D gene (5 bases). V shed 8 bases and J shed 3 bases, with 25 bases lying between them. This CDR3 is 17 amino acids long. Germline V gene lookup returns CDR1 SGHVS and CDR2 FNYEAQ. CDR3 residues: CASGSPQGGYSKETQYF. The CDR3 nucleotides are TGTGCCAGCGGCTCCCCGCAGGGTGGCTATTCAAAAGAGACCCAGTACTTC.

This clonotype was found many times. This sequence joins TRBV28 and TRBJ1-2; D remains ambiguous. Germline-derived CDR1 and CDR2 are MDHEN and SYDVKM. V was pared by 2 bases and J by 6 bases, with 19 bases between. The CDR3 covers 16 residues. CDR3 sequence reads: CASSLSQVMGGDGYTF. The CDR3 DNA reads as TGTGCCAGCAGTTTAAGCCAGGTCATGGGTGGCGATGGCTACACCTTC.

The J gene is TRBJ1-6, the V gene TRBV5-1; TRBD1 is a possible D gene (5 bases). The CDR3 covers 13 residues. V was cut by 4 bases and J by 9 bases, with 11 bases left in between. Germline CDR1 is SGHRS and CDR2 is YFSETQ. CDR3 protein: CASSGGDGSPLHF. In DNA, the CDR3 is TGCGCCAGCAGCGGGGGTGATGGTTCACCCCTCCACTTT.

This clonotype was picked up many times. The gene calls are TRBV12-3 or TRBV12-4 and TRBJ2-2; 16 positions match TRBD2. Unmatched junction bases numbered 5, after V lost 6 bases and J lost 4 bases. The length of the CDR3 is 17 residues. CDR3 sequence (DNA): TGTGCCAGCAGGCCGGGACTAGCGGGAGGGGCCACCGGGGAGCTGTTTTTT. This sequence encodes CASRPGLAGGATGELFF.

The rearrangement links TRBV5-4 to TRBJ1-6; the match to TRBD1 covers 8 bases. Germline CDR1 and CDR2: SGHNT and YYREEE (reference sequence). This CDR3 comprises 15 residues. V was clipped by 5 bases and J by 6 bases; unmatched bases: 7. The CDR3 sequence: CASSDRGRPNSPLHF. Written as DNA, the CDR3 is TGTGCCAGCAGTGACAGGGGCCGACCTAATTCACCCCTCCACTTT.

A few counts support this clonotype. The rearrangement links TRBV12-3 or TRBV12-4 to TRBJ1-2; 8 bases line up with TRBD1. This CDR3 is built from 14 residues. V shed 6 bases and J 7 bases; nucleotides not matched to a gene: 10. CDR3 in DNA: TGTGCCAGCAGCCGACGAGACAGGGGCGGTGGCTACACCTTC. This codes for CASSRRDRGGGYTF.

Ten or more counts support this clonotype. This chain joins TRBV4-3 and TRBJ2-3; 12 bases map to TRBD2. The CDR3 loop spans 17 amino acids. Germline CDR1 is LGHNA and CDR2 is YSLEER. The J segment lost 3 bases and the V segment lost 0 bases, leaving 4 bases of the junction unmatched. DNA for the CDR3: TGCGCCAGCAGCCAAGATGGCGGACTAGCGGGGACAGATACGCAGTATTTT. The encoded protein is CASSQDGGLAGTDTQYF.